Below, 17 T cell receptor beta chains from the same sample are listed, as sequenced in a study of blood T cell repertoires in COVID-19 (TCRdb year 2020). The receptor library was made with the immunoSEQ multiplex PCR assay. The clones in this table, taken by TCRdb from immuneACCESS, are in-frame only. Not every clone is retained; where verified, under half of the shortfall comes from an unresolved V gene, and the cause of the rest is unknown. This sample holds 61,000 or so clones; roughly 86% were observed only once. The top ten constitute roughly 23% of the sample. Sequencing used peripheral blood. These receptors originate from a woman aged 50 to 60 with active or convalescent COVID-19.

V and J are TRBV6-1 and TRBJ2-3, with D possibly matching TRBD1 (6 bases). The CDR3 spans 15 residues. CDR1 is MNHNS, CDR2 SASEGT, per germline. Trimming shortened V by 0 bases and J by 1 base, and 8 bases separated the two germline ends. In DNA, the CDR3 is TGTGCCAGCAGTGAAGCCCCAGGGGGCACAGATACGCAGTATTTT. It translates to CASSEAPGGTDTQYF.

V usage is TRBV19 and J usage is TRBJ2-1, with a weak D call TRBD2 (6 bases). The ends were cut back, 1 base at V and 1 base at J, with 11 bases in the middle. Looked up from germline, CDR1 is LNHDA and CDR2 is SQIVND (reference sequence). The CDR3 contains 16 residues. This CDR3 is CASSIASGGSYNEQFF. The CDR3 nucleotides read TGTGCCAGTAGTATAGCGAGCGGAGGGTCCTACAATGAGCAGTTCTTC.

This clone was seen a few times. CDR3 in amino acids: CASMVEGEAGELFF. The CDR3 bases are TGTGCCAGTATGGTGGAGGGAGAGGCCGGGGAGCTGTTTTTT. The chain employs TRBV19 and TRBJ2-2; D is perhaps TRBD2 (6 bases). The CDR3 has 14 residues. V lost 7 bases and J lost 6, with 15 bases in between. Germline CDR1 reads LNHDA; CDR2 reads SQIVND (reference sequence).

This rearrangement joins TRBV4-1 to TRBJ2-7; TRBD1 is a possible D gene (5 bases). Per the germline V gene, CDR1 is MGHRA and CDR2 is YSYEKL. This CDR3 is 14 amino acids long. V was cut by 3 bases and J by 4 bases, with 13 bases left in between. The chain's CDR3 is CASSHTQGLYEQYF. The CDR3, as DNA: TGCGCCAGCAGCCACACTCAGGGTTTATACGAGCAGTACTTC.

The chain employs TRBV30 and TRBJ2-3, with D perhaps matching TRBD2 (6 bases). CDR3 length: 12 amino acids. The V gene lost 5 bases and the J gene lost 0 bases, with 6 bases spanning the gap. The germline CDR1 and CDR2 sequences are GTSNPN and SVGIG (reference sequence). The CDR3 DNA sequence: TGTGCCTGGGGGGGGAGCACAGATACGCAGTATTTT. Translated: CAWGGSTDTQYF. The variable domain in full, with the rest retrieved from reference TRBV30 and TRBJ2-3, is SQTIHQWPATLVQPVGSPLSLECTVEGTSNPNLYWYRQAAGRGLQLLFYSVGIGQISSEVPQNLSASRPQDRQFILSSKKLLLSDSGFYLCAWGGSTDTQYFGPGTRLTVL.

This rearrangement joins TRBV9 to TRBJ2-3; TRBD2 matches at 7 bases. Germline-derived CDR1 and CDR2 are SGDLS and YYNGEE. The CDR3 covers 16 residues. Trimming cost V 0 bases and J 3 bases; bases outside gene matches: 7. The CDR3 nucleotides read TGTGCCAGCAGCGTAGGGCTAGCGGTGGGGACAGATACGCAGTATTTT. It translates to CASSVGLAVGTDTQYF.

The chain links TRBV29-1 to TRBJ2-2, with 7 bases lining up with TRBD2. The CDR3 has 16 residues. Losses at the gene ends were 0 bases for V and 7 bases for J; bases not matched to a gene: 11. CDR1 is SQVTM and CDR2 is ANQGSEA in the germline V gene. For the CDR3, the DNA is TGCAGCGTTGAAGATCCAGGGAGGGCCGGAATCGGGGAGCTGTTTTTT. Translation: CSVEDPGRAGIGELFF.

The chain combines TRBV19 with TRBJ1-4; D is perhaps TRBD1 (5 bases). V was trimmed by 3 bases and J by 8 bases, leaving 13 bases between them. CDR3 size: 14 residues. Looked up from germline, CDR1 is LNHDA and CDR2 is SQIVND (reference sequence). The CDR3 DNA sequence: TGTGCCAGTAGTATGGAGCAAGGGGCCGAAAAACTGTTTTTT. Amino acids: CASSMEQGAEKLFF.

This clone is labeled large. The chain combines TRBV7-8 with TRBJ2-7; 11 nucleotides match TRBD2. Germline V gene data show CDR1 as SGHVS and CDR2 as FQNEAQ. The V gene end was trimmed by 6 bases and the J gene end by 3 bases; junction bases not matched to a gene: 7. The CDR3 sequence is 15 residues long. CDR3 DNA sequence: TGTGCCAGCAGACAGACTAGCGGGATGATCTACGAGCAGTACTTC. Protein sequence: CASRQTSGMIYEQYF.

The V gene is TRBV7-9, the J gene TRBJ2-2, with a possible D match to TRBD2 (6 bases). The CDR3 has 16 residues. Germline V gives CDR1 SEHNR, CDR2 FQNEAQ (reference sequence). The germline V and J ends were trimmed by 1 base and 5 bases, with 14 bases remaining between them. In DNA form, the CDR3 reads TGTGCCAGCAGCTTAGTACTAGCAGAGATTACCGGGGAGCTGTTTTTT. This encodes CASSLVLAEITGELFF. Full variable domain (outside the CDR3, taken from reference TRBV7-9 and TRBJ2-2): DTGVSQNPRHKITKRGQNVTFRCDPISEHNRLYWYRQTLGQGPEFLTYFQNEAQLEKSRLLSDRFSAERPKGSFSTLEIQRTEQGDSAMYLCASSLVLAEITGELFFGEGSRLTVL.

The chain employs TRBV9 and TRBJ2-5, with 14 bases fitting TRBD2. The germline gives CDR1 SGDLS, CDR2 YYNGEE. With 4 bases clipped from V and 5 bases from J, the junction kept 10 bases outside the gene matches. The CDR3 spans 17 residues. The CDR3 is CASSPGLAGGIRETQYF. CDR3 in DNA: TGTGCCAGCAGCCCCGGACTAGCGGGGGGAATACGGGAGACCCAGTACTTC.

This sequence joins TRBV24-1 and TRBJ2-7, with no clear D. The germline V gene has CDR1 KGHDR and CDR2 SFDVKD. The V end was cut by 5 bases, the J end by 2 bases, with 15 bases between. This CDR3 region has 15 residues. This CDR3 reads CATSVQRLSPYEQYF. CDR3 coding DNA: TGTGCCACCAGTGTTCAGCGTCTATCCCCCTACGAGCAGTACTTC.

The sample holds a few counts of this clone. J is TRBJ2-1 and V is TRBV25-1, with TRBD1 identical over 8 bases. Germline CDR1 and CDR2: MGHDK and SYGVNS. The CDR3 is 15 residues long. The ends lost 3 bases at V and 3 bases at J; junction bases unmatched: 4. CDR3 amino acids: CASSDSGGNYNEQFF. CDR3 sequence (DNA): TGTGCCAGCAGTGATTCAGGGGGCAACTACAATGAGCAGTTCTTC.

This chain links TRBV30 with TRBJ1-1, with TRBD1 as a possible D gene (5 bases). The CDR3 has 13 amino acids. The V end lost 3 bases, the J end lost 1 base, and 9 bases lay between the germline ends. The germline gives CDR1 GTSNPN, CDR2 SVGIG (reference sequence). Written as DNA, the CDR3 is TGTGCCTGGAGAGCAGGGAAGAACACTGAAGCTTTCTTT. It yields the protein CAWRAGKNTEAFF.

The chain joins TRBV19 to TRBJ2-5; D call uncertain. This CDR3 has 13 amino acids. The ends were cut back, 6 bases at V and 1 base at J, with 9 bases in the middle. Germline-derived CDR1 and CDR2 are LNHDA and SQIVND (reference sequence). Written as DNA, the CDR3 is TGTGCCAGTAGCCGGGTCCTCCAAGAGACCCAGTACTTC. Residues: CASSRVLQETQYF.

V gene TRBV5-1 combines with J gene TRBJ1-1; 7 bases fit TRBD1. This CDR3 contains 15 residues. Germline CDR1 is SGHRS and CDR2 is YFSETQ. With 1 base clipped from V and 1 base from J, the junction kept 4 bases outside the gene matches. The CDR3 region has the DNA TGCGCCAGCAGCTTGCTAGCAGGGGGGAACACTGAAGCTTTCTTT. As protein: CASSLLAGGNTEAFF.

Of note for this clone: One base away lies a much larger clone, so this may be a sequencing read error. The rearrangement uses TRBV7-2 and TRBJ2-1; D perhaps matches TRBD2 (7 bases). From germline, CDR1 is SGHTA and CDR2 FQGNSA. This CDR3 is 16 amino acids long. The V and J ends lost 6 bases and 5 bases respectively, with 20 bases between them. CDR3 in amino acids: CASSRGAASGNNEQFF. The CDR3 bases are TGTGCCAGCAGTAGGGGGGCGGCTAGCGGCAACAATGAGCAGTTCTTC.